Reported below is one T cell receptor (beta chain). Its antigen is undetermined. The data stem from a study of T cells in Graves' hyperthyroidism and ophthalmopathy. General study points: Ophthalmopathy cases were set apart from stable hyperthyroidism by a 13 V-J model.

An approximately 10 ml volume of fresh peripheral blood provided the PBMCs. V was shortened by 8 bases and J by 4 bases, with 20 bases between the two germline ends. The germline V gene has CDR1 SGHVS and CDR2 FQNEAQ. The CDR3 is 15 amino acids. Researchers took RNA transcripts and amplified the TCR beta CDR3 regions from them. An initial round of RT-PCR targeting the TCR CDR3 relied on the HTBI primer set. TCRdb passed the multiplex PCR reads through MiXCR, listing each CDR3 protein once. In the table there are about half a million distinct CDR3 sequences, less than 25% of which are singletons. J is TRBJ1-2 and V is TRBV7-8; no reliable D call. The TCR originated in a man younger than 30 with Graves' hyperthyroidism. Material: blood. The CDR3 nucleotides are TGTGCCAGCTCCCGGCAGCGTGTGAACTCCTATGGCTACACCTTC. Translating gives CASSRQRVNSYGYTF.